Below, 9 T cell receptor beta chains from the same sample are listed, as sequenced in a study of cytomegalovirus exposure and HLA in healthy donors. The PCR used 60 Vbeta and 13 Jbeta primers. The table came from immunoSEQ multiplex PCR; TCRdb's copy has only in-frame clones and leaves some out. The table lists some 140,000 clones, 73% of them singletons. Input material: PBMCs. The receptors come from a woman aged 40 to 49 in good health and CMV-seronegative.

The chain recombines TRBV5-5 with TRBJ1-4; D is uncertain. The CDR3 covers 14 residues. Deletions cut 6 bases from V and 0 bases from J, with 9 bases between. Germline CDR1 reads SGHKS; CDR2 reads YYEKEE (reference sequence). CDR3 region: CASTSGSTNEKLFF. In nucleotides, the CDR3 is TGTGCCAGCACCTCCGGGTCAACTAATGAAAAACTGTTTTTT. Together with reference TRBV5-5 and TRBJ1-4, the CDR3 gives the full variable domain: DAGVTQSPTHLIKTRGQQVTLRCSPISGHKSVSWYQQVLGQGPQFIFQYYEKEERGRGNFPDRFSARQFPNYSSELNVNALLLGDSALYLCASTSGSTNEKLFFGSGTQLSVL.

This chain joins TRBV5-5 and TRBJ1-4, with TRBD1 identical over 7 bases. This CDR3 comprises 14 residues. Germline V gene sequence: CDR1 SGHKS, CDR2 YYEKEE (reference sequence). The trim removed 4 bases at V and 6 bases at J, leaving 6 bases unmatched. This CDR3 reads CASSRTGGDEKLFF. DNA for the CDR3: TGTGCCAGCAGCCGGACAGGAGGCGATGAAAAACTGTTTTTT. Complete variable domain (other parts from reference TRBV5-5 and TRBJ1-4): DAGVTQSPTHLIKTRGQQVTLRCSPISGHKSVSWYQQVLGQGPQFIFQYYEKEERGRGNFPDRFSARQFPNYSSELNVNALLLGDSALYLCASSRTGGDEKLFFGSGTQLSVL.

V gene TRBV10-3 combines with J gene TRBJ1-5; possible D gene TRBD1, 5 bases. Germline CDR1 reads ENHRY; CDR2 reads SYGVKD. CDR3 size: 16 residues. With 0 bases removed from V and 6 bases from J, the gap between germline ends came to 15 bases. The CDR3 DNA is TGTGCCATCAGTGAGTCGTTGGCAGGGAAAAGTCAGCCCCAGCATTTT. Its translation is CAISESLAGKSQPQHF.

The sample holds one count of this clone. J is TRBJ1-5 and V is TRBV19; perhaps TRBD1 as D (5 bases). The germline V gene encodes CDR1 LNHDA and CDR2 SQIVND (reference sequence). There are 15 residues in the CDR3. With 5 bases removed from V and 3 bases from J, the gap between germline ends came to 14 bases. CDR3 sequence: CASSSQDLSNQPQHF. Here the CDR3 DNA reads TGTGCCAGTAGTTCACAGGACCTATCCAATCAGCCCCAGCATTTT.

This clone was picked up one time. V usage is TRBV5-1 and J usage is TRBJ2-3; 16 bases fit TRBD2. CDR3 length equals 16 residues. The germline V gene encodes CDR1 SGHRS and CDR2 YFSETQ. Losses at the gene ends were 4 bases for V and 6 bases for J; bases not matched to a gene: 5. The CDR3, as DNA: TGCGCCAGCAGCACCGGGACTAGCGGGGGGGCGGATACGCAGTATTTT. It specifies CASSTGTSGGADTQYF. Looking up the rest from reference TRBV5-1 and TRBJ2-3 gives the full variable domain: KAGVTQTPRYLIKTRGQQVTLSCSPISGHRSVSWYQQTPGQGLQFLFEYFSETQRNKGNFPGRFSGRQFSNSRSEMNVSTLELGDSALYLCASSTGTSGGADTQYFGPGTRLTVL.

The chain uses TRBV4-2 and TRBJ2-5; 11 bases align to TRBD2. Per germline, CDR1 LGHNA and CDR2 YNFKEQ. The CDR3 consists of 16 residues. V trimming: 0 bases; J trimming: 3 bases; junction bases outside the gene matches: 3. In DNA, the CDR3 is TGTGCCAGCAGCCAAGAAGGGACTAGCGGCGAAGAGACCCAGTACTTC. Translation gives CASSQEGTSGEETQYF.

This chain joins TRBV4-2 and TRBJ1-2; the D is unclear. The V and J ends lost 0 bases and 2 bases respectively, with 4 bases between them. The CDR3 runs to 13 residues. Per germline, CDR1 LGHNA and CDR2 YNFKEQ. CDR3 amino acids: CASSQDFNYGYTF. CDR3 bases: TGTGCCAGCAGCCAAGACTTCAACTATGGCTACACCTTC.

The rearrangement uses TRBV20-1 and TRBJ2-5; D is possibly TRBD2 (6 bases). This CDR3 is 11 amino acids long. In germline, CDR1 is DFQATT, CDR2 SNEGSKA (reference sequence). V was pared by 6 bases and J by 5 bases, with 10 bases between. CDR3 nucleotides: TGCAGTGCAGGCCGGGGGGAGACCCAGTACTTC. Translation gives CSAGRGETQYF.

This chain joins TRBV11-2 and TRBJ1-2; TRBD1 agrees at 7 bases. CDR1 is SGHAT and CDR2 is FQNNGV in the germline V gene. The CDR3 totals 13 residues. Trimming cost V 5 bases and J 8 bases; bases outside gene matches: 8. CDR3 residues: CASSPDRTGGYTF. DNA of the CDR3: TGTGCCAGCAGCCCGGACAGGACGGGGGGCTACACCTTC. The full variable domain, with the rest looked up from reference TRBV11-2 and TRBJ1-2, is EAGVAQSPRYKIIEKRQSVAFWCNPISGHATLYWYQQILGQGPKLLIQFQNNGVVDDSQLPKDRFSAERLKGVDSTLKIQPAKLEDSAVYLCASSPDRTGGYTFGSGTRLTVV.